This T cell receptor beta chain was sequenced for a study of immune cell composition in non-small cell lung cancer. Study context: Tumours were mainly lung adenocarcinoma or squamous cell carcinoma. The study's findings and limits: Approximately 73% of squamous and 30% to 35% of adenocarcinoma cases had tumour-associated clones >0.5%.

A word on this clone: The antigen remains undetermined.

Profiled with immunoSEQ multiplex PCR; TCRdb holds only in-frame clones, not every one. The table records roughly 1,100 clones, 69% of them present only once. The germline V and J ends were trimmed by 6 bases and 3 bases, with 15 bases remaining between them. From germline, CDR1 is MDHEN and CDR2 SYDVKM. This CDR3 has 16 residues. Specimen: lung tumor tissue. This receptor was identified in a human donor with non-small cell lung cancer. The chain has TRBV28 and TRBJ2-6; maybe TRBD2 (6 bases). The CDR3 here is CASREGSGLGANVLTF. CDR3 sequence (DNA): TGTGCCAGCAGGGAGGGGTCGGGCCTTGGGGCCAACGTCCTGACTTTC.